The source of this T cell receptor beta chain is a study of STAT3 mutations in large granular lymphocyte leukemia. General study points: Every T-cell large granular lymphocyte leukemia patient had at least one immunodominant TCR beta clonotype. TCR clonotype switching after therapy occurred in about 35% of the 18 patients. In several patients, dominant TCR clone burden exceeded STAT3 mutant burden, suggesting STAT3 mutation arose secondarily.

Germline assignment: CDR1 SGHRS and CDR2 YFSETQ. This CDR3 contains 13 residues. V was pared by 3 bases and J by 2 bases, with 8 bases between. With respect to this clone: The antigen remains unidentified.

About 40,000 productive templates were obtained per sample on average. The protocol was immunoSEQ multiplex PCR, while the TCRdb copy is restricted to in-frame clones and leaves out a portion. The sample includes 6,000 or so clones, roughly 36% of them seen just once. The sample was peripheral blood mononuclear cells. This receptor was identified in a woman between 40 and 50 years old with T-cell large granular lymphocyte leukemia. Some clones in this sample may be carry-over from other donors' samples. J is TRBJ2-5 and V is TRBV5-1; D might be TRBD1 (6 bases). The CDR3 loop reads CASSSGQQETQYF. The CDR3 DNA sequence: TGCGCCAGCAGCTCAGGACAGCAAGAGACCCAGTACTTC.